This entry is about one T cell receptor (beta chain). Its antigen is not identified. Investigators reverse transcribed all isolated RNA, so they sequenced expressed TCRB transcripts. TCRdb keeps only in-frame clones here, not all; method: immunoSEQ multiplex PCR. The data hold about 30,000 clones, with less than 70% observed a single time. This specimen belongs to a study of beta chain features in type 1 diabetes. This CDR3 region has 13 residues. Between the trimmed V and J ends, which lost 7 bases and 5 bases, there was a span of 15 bases. Germline V gene lookup returns CDR1 SNHLY and CDR2 FYNNEI. Study-level points and caveats: In all four CD4+ subsets, TCRB CDR3 length was significantly, moderately reduced in type 1 diabetes.

Purity above 98% was achieved in all sorted populations. The V and J genes are TRBV2 and TRBJ2-7; D might be TRBD1 (5 bases). Sequenced input: Tregs from blood. The source of this sequence is a woman between 18 and 29 years old with type 1 diabetes. In nucleotides, the CDR3 is TGTGCCAGCAAGAAGGGGTTGGACAACGAGCAGTACTTC. It encodes CASKKGLDNEQYF.